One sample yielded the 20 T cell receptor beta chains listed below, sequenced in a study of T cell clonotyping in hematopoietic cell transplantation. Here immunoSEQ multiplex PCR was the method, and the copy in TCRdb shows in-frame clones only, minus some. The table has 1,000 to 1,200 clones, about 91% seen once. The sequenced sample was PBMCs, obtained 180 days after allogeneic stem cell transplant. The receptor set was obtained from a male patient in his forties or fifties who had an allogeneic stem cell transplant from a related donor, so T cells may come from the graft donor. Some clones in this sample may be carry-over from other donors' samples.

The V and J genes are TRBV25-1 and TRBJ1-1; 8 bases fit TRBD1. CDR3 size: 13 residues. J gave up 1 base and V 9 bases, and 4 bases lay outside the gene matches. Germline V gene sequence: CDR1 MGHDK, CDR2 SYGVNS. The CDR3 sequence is CASLGQANTEAFF. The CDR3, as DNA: TGTGCCAGTTTGGGACAGGCGAACACTGAAGCTTTCTTT.

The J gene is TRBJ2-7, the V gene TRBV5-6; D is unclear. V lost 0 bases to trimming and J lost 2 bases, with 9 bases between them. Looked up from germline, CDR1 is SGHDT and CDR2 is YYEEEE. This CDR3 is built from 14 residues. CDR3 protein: CASSLGGDTYEQYF. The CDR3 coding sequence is TGTGCCAGCAGCTTGGGAGGAGATACCTACGAGCAGTACTTC. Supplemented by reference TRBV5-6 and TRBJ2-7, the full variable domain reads DAGVTQSPTHLIKTRGQQVTLRCSPKSGHDTVSWYQQALGQGPQFIFQYYEEEERQRGNFPDRFSGHQFPNYSSELNVNALLLGDSALYLCASSLGGDTYEQYFGPGTRLTVT.

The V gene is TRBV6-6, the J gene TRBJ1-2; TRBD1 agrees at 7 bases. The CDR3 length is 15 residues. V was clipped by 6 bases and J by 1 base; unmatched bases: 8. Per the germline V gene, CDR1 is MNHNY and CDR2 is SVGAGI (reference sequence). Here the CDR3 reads CASSPGTVFNYGYTF. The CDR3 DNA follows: TGTGCCAGCAGCCCCGGGACAGTGTTTAACTATGGCTACACCTTC.

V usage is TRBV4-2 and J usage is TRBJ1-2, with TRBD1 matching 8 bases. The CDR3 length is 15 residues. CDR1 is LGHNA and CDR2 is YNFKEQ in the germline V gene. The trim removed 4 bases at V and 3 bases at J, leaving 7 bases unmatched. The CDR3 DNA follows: TGTGCCAGCAGCCGGATTCAGGGGGCAGACTATGGCTACACCTTC. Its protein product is CASSRIQGADYGYTF.

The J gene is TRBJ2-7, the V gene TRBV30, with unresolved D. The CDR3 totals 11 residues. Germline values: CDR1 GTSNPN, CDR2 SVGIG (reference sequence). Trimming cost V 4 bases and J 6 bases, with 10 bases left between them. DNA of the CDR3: TGTGCCTGGATTCAAGACCGCGAGCAGTACTTC. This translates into CAWIQDREQYF.

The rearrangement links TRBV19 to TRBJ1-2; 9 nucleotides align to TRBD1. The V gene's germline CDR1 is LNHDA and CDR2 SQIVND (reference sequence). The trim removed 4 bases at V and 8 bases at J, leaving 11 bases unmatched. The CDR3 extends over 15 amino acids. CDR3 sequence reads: CASSTSGTGPRGYTF. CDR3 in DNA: TGTGCCAGTAGTACCAGCGGGACAGGGCCTCGGGGCTACACCTTC.

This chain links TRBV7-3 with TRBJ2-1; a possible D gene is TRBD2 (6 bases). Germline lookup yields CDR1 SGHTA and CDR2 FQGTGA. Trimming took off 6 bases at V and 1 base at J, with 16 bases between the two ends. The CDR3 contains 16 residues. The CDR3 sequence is CASSTTPGLSYNEQFF. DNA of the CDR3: TGTGCCAGCAGTACTACGCCGGGACTTTCCTACAATGAGCAGTTCTTC.

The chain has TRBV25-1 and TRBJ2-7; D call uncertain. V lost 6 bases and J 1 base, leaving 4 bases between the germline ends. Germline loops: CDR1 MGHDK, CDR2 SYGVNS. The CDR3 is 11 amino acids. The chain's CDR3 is CASRGSYEQYF. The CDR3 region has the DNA TGTGCCAGCAGGGGGTCCTACGAGCAGTACTTC.

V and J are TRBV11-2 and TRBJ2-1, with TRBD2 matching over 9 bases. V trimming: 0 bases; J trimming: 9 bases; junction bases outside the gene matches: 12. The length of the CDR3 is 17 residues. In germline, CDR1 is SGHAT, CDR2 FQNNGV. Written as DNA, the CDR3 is TGTGCCAGCAGCTTAGATAACGCGGGAGGGGGTTTAGGTGAGCAGTTCTTC. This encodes CASSLDNAGGGLGEQFF.

The CDR3 sequence: CASSLNQGDEQYF. DNA of the CDR3: TGTGCCAGCAGCTTAAATCAGGGAGACGAGCAGTACTTC. The rearrangement uses TRBV7-9 and TRBJ2-7; either TRBD1 or TRBD2 may fit D (5 bases each). The CDR3 spans 13 residues. With 2 bases removed from V and 5 bases from J, the gap between germline ends came to 10 bases. Germline lookup yields CDR1 SEHNR and CDR2 FQNEAQ (reference sequence).

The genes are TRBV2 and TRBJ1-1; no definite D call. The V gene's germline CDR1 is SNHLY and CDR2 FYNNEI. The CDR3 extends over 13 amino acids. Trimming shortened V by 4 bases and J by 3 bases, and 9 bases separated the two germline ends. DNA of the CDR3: TGTGCCAGCAGTGCAATTTTAGACACTGAAGCTTTCTTT. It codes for CASSAILDTEAFF.

CDR3 region: CASRMDRVFTDTQYF. The CDR3 region has the DNA TGTGCCAGCAGGATGGACAGGGTCTTCACAGATACGCAGTATTTT. The chain recombines TRBV5-8 with TRBJ2-3, with 8 nucleotides matching TRBD1. The CDR3 totals 15 residues. The V gene's germline CDR1 is SGHTS and CDR2 YDEGEE. With 5 bases clipped from V and 2 bases from J, the junction kept 7 bases outside the gene matches. The full variable domain, completed using reference TRBV5-8 and TRBJ2-3, is EAGVTQSPTHLIKTRGQQATLRCSPISGHTSVYWYQQALGLGLQFLLWYDEGEERNRGNFPPRFSGRQFPNYSSELNVNALELEDSALYLCASRMDRVFTDTQYFGPGTRLTVL.

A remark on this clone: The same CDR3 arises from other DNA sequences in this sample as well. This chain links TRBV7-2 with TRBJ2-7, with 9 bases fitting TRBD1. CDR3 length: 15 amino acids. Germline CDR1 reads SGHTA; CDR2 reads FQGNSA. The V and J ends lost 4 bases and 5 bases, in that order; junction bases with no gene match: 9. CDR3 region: CASSSTDRGLHEQYF. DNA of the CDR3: TGTGCCAGCAGCTCAACGGACAGGGGTCTTCACGAGCAGTACTTC.

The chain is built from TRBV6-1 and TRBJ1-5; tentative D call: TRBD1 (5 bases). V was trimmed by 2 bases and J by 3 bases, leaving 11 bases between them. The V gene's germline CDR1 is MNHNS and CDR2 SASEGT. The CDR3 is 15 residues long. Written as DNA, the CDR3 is TGTGCCAGCAGTGAATGGGCAGGGAACAATCAGCCCCAGCATTTT. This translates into CASSEWAGNNQPQHF.

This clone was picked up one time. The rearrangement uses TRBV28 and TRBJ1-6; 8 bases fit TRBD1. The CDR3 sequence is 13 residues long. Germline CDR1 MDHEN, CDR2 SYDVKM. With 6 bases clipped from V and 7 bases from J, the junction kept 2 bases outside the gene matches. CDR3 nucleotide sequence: TGTGCCAGCAGAACAGGGGGAAATTCACCCCTCCACTTT. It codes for CASRTGGNSPLHF.

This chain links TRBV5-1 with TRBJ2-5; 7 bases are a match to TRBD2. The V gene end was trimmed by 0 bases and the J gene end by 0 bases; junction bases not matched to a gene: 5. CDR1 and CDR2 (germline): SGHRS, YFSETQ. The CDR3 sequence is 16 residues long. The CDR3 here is CASSLVGGGDQETQYF. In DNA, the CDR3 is TGCGCCAGCAGCTTGGTTGGTGGGGGGGACCAAGAGACCCAGTACTTC.

The CDR3 here is CASRSPTGTSYNEQFF. DNA for the CDR3: TGTGCCAGCAGAAGTCCGACAGGGACTTCCTACAATGAGCAGTTCTTC. The V call is TRBV2, the J call TRBJ2-1; tentative D call: TRBD1 (7 bases). The CDR3 loop spans 16 amino acids. The V end was cut by 6 bases, the J end by 1 base, with 16 bases between. Per germline, CDR1 SNHLY and CDR2 FYNNEI.

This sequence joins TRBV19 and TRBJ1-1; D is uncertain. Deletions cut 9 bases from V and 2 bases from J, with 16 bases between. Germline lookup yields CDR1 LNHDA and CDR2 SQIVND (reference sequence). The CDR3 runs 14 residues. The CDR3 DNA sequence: TGTGCCAGCCTCCCCCGGACGGTAAACACTGAAGCTTTCTTT. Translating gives CASLPRTVNTEAFF. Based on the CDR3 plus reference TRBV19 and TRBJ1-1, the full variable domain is DGGITQSPKYLFRKEGQNVTLSCEQNLNHDAMYWYRQDPGQGLRLIYYSQIVNDFQKGDIAEGYSVSREKKESFPLTVTSAQKNPTAFYLCASLPRTVNTEAFFGQGTRLTVV.

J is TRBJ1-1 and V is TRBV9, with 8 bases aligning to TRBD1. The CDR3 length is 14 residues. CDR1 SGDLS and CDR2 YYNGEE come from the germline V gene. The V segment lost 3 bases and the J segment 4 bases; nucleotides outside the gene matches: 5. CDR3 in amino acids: CASSATGAVTEAFF. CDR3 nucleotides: TGTGCCAGCAGCGCGACAGGGGCGGTCACTGAAGCTTTCTTT. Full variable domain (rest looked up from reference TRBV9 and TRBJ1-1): DSGVTQTPKHLITATGQRVTLRCSPRSGDLSVYWYQQSLDQGLQFLIQYYNGEERAKGNILERFSAQQFPDLHSELNLSSLELGDSALYFCASSATGAVTEAFFGQGTRLTVV.

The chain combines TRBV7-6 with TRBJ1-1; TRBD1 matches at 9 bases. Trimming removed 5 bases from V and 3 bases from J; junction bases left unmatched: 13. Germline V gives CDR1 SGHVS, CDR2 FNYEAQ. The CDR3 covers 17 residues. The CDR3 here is CASSALGTGQLDTEAFF. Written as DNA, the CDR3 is TGTGCCAGCAGCGCTCTGGGGACAGGGCAACTAGACACTGAAGCTTTCTTT.